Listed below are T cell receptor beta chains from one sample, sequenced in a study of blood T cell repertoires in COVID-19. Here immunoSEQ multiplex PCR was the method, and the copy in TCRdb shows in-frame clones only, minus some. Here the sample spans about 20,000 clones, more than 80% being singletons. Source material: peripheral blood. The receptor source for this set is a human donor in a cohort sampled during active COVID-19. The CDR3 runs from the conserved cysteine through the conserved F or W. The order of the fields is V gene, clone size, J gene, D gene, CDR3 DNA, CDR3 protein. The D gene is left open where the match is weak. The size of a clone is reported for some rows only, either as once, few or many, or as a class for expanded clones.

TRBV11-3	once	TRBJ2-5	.	TGTGCCAGCAGCCCAGCAGGGTTGGGAGAGACCCAGTACTTC	CASSPAGLGETQYF
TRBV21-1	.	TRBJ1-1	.	TGTGCCACCGAACCGGACAGACTAACATTTTACACTGAAGCTTTCTTT	CATEPDRLTFYTEAFF
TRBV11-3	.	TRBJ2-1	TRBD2	TGTGCCAGCAGCTCCCGGCGGGAGGGCCGTGTGGCGCAGTTCTTC	CASSSRREGRVAQFF
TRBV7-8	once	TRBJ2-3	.	TGTGCCAGCAGCTTAAACGGGGTAATAGTAGATACGCAGTATTTT	CASSLNGVIVDTQYF
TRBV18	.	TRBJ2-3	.	TGTGCCAGCTCACCACTGGAGAACACAGATACGCAGTATTTT	CASSPLENTDTQYF
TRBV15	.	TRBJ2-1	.	TGTGCCACCAGCAGAGATACTCGAACTAGCCGGAATGAGCAGTTCTTC	CATSRDTRTSRNEQFF
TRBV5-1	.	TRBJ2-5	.	TGCGCCAGCAGCCCCGGGAACCAAGAGACCCAGTACTTC	CASSPGNQETQYF
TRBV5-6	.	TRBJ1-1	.	TGTGCCAGCAGCCCACAAGACACTGAAGCTTTCTTT	CASSPQDTEAFF
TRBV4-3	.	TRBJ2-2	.	TGCGCCAGCAGCCAAGAGTCGTTCTCCGGGGAGCTGTTTTTT	CASSQESFSGELFF
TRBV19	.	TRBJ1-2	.	TGTGCCAGTAGTCAGATGGCGGTCTATGGCTACACCTTC	CASSQMAVYGYTF
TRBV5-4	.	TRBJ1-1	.	TGTGCCAGCAGCTTGCCGGGAAAGAACACTGAAGCTTTCTTT	CASSLPGKNTEAFF
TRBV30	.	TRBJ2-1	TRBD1	TGTGCCTGGAGTAGACAGGGGTCCTACAATGAGCAGTTCTTC	CAWSRQGSYNEQFF
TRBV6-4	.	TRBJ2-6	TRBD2	TGTGCCAGCACCCCGGACGCGGGAGGGGGGTTCACTGGGGCCAACGTCCTGACTTTC	CASTPDAGGGFTGANVLTF
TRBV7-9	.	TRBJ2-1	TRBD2	TGTGCCAGCAGCGTTGAGACTAGCGGGGGGGCCTATGAGCAGTTCTTC	CASSVETSGGAYEQFF
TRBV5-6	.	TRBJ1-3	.	TGTGCCAGCAGCCTTTTTACAGGGAACTCTGGAAACACCATATATTTT	CASSLFTGNSGNTIYF
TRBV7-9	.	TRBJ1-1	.	TGTGCCAGCAGACCATCAGGGCCCACTGAAGCTTTCTTT	CASRPSGPTEAFF
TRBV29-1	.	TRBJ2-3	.	TGCAGCGTCGTGGGACACCACCCAGATACGCAGTATTTT	CSVVGHHPDTQYF
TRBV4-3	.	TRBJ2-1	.	TGCGCCAGCAGCCAAGGGGCTAGCAGATTCAATGAGCAGTTCTTC	CASSQGASRFNEQFF
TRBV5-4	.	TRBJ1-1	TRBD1	TGTGCCAGCAGCTTCTGGGACAGGGTTACTGAAGCTTTCTTT	CASSFWDRVTEAFF
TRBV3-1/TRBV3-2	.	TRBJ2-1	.	TGTGCCAGCAGCCCGCGGTTCGGGGGCTACAATGAGCAGTTCTTC	CASSPRFGGYNEQFF
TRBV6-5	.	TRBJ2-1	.	TGTGCCAGCAGTTACTCGGGGAGCTCCTACAATGAGCAGTTCTTC	CASSYSGSSYNEQFF
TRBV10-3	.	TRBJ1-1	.	TGTGCCATCAGCGGGAACACTGAAGCTTTCTTT	CAISGNTEAFF
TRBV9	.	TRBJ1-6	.	TGTGCCAGCAGCCAAGGACAGAGCTCCTCCTATAATTCACCCCTCCACTTT	CASSQGQSSSYNSPLHF
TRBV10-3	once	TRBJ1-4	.	TGTGCCATCAGTGAGGTGAGGGAAAAACTGTTTTTT	CAISEVREKLFF
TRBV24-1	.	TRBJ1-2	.	TGTGCCACCAGTGACCCTGGGGGGACCTATGGCTACACCTTC	CATSDPGGTYGYTF
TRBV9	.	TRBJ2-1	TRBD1	TGTGCCAGCAGCGTAGGCTTGGGACAGGGATCTTGGTACAATGAGCAGTTCTTC	CASSVGLGQGSWYNEQFF
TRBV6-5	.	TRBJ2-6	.	TGTGCCAGCAGTTACGTCAGGGTCTCTGGGGCCAACGTCCTGACTTTC	CASSYVRVSGANVLTF
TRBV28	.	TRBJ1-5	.	TGTGCCAGCATCGCCTCCCAGGGTTCGTTCCAGCCCCAGCATTTT	CASIASQGSFQPQHF
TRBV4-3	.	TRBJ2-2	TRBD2	TGCGCCAGCAGCCACATGGCAGGGACGACTAGCGGGGGGCCAACCGGGGAGCTGTTTTTT	CASSHMAGTTSGGPTGELFF
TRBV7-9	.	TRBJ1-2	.	TGTGCCAGCAGCTTAAATACGGGGTCCCGATATGGCTACACCTTC	CASSLNTGSRYGYTF
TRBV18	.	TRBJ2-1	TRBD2	TGTGCCAGCTCACCACTCCCCCCGACTAGCGGCATGAGCTCCTACAATGAGCAGTTCTTC	CASSPLPPTSGMSSYNEQFF
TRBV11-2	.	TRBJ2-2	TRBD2	TGTGCCAGCAGCTTACAGGGAGGGGACACCGGGGAGCTGTTTTTT	CASSLQGGDTGELFF
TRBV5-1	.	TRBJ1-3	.	TGCGCCAGCAAAGGAACAGGGACTGGAAACACCATATATTTT	CASKGTGTGNTIYF
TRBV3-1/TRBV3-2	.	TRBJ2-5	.	TGTGCCAGCAGCCAAGTTTTGACAGTAGGCCAGGGGGGGACCCAGTACTTC	CASSQVLTVGQGGTQYF
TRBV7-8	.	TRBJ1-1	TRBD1	TGTGCCAGCAGCCCAAGCGGCAGGGCAACACCCCAGGGGGGAGCTTTCTTT	CASSPSGRATPQGGAFF
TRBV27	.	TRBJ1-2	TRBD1	TGTGCCAGCAGGCAGGGGGCAGGGGGCTACACCTTC	CASRQGAGGYTF
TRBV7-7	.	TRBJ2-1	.	TGTGCTAGCAGCAATCAAGGTAGCGGCACCCCCCTGAGTAATGAGCAGTTCTTC	CASSNQGSGTPLSNEQFF
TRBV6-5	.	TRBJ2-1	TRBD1	TGTGCCAGCAGTTACACCGGACAGGGGGTTGAGCAGTTCTTC	CASSYTGQGVEQFF
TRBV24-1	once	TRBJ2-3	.	TGTGCCACCAGTGATTTGGCGAGGGAGGATACGCAGTATTTT	CATSDLAREDTQYF
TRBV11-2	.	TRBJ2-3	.	TGTGCCAGCAGCTTAAATCGGGTAGCCACAGATACGCAGTATTTT	CASSLNRVATDTQYF
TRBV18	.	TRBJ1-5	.	TGTGCCAGCTCACGTGGTACAGTAAATCAGCCCCAGCATTTT	CASSRGTVNQPQHF
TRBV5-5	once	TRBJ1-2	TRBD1	TGTGCCAGCAGCTTTCGACAGGGCGCGGAAAATGGCTACACCTTC	CASSFRQGAENGYTF
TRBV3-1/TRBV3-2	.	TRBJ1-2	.	TGTGCCAGCAGCCAAGCAGCTAACTATGGCTACACCTTC	CASSQAANYGYTF
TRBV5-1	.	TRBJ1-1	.	TGCGCCAGCAGTTTTCGACAGGACGGCACTGAAGCTTTCTTT	CASSFRQDGTEAFF
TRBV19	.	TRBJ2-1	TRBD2	TGTGCCAGTAGTGCCCGACTAGCGGGAGTCTCCAATGAGCAGTTCTTC	CASSARLAGVSNEQFF